This T cell receptor (beta chain) was identified in a study of T cell responses to AZD1222 COVID-19 vaccine. Here immunoSEQ multiplex PCR was the method, and the copy in TCRdb shows in-frame clones only, minus some. The data hold 90,000 to 110,000 clones, with approximately 85% observed a single time. This clone was counted a few times. V was pared by 2 bases and J by 1 base, with 7 bases of the junction left unmatched. Germline V CDR1 and CDR2: MNHEY, SVGEGT. This CDR3 has 17 residues. The rearrangement uses TRBV6-2 or TRBV6-3 and TRBJ1-1, with 10 bases aligning to TRBD1. This receptor was identified in an adult in good health. The sample was peripheral blood, taken on day 0 of MenACWY control vaccination. The CDR3, as DNA: TGTGCCAGCAGTTACGACCGACAGGGGGCCCCGAACACTGAAGCTTTCTTT. Protein product: CASSYDRQGAPNTEAFF.